This TCR beta chain comes out of a study of blood T cell repertoires in COVID-19. At the level of the study: The origin of the acute and convalescent COVID-19 samples was the United States, Italy and Spain. Nucleic acid was either cDNA or gDNA, and it came from T cells, B-cell-depleted T cells, or PBMCs.

Data came from immunoSEQ multiplex PCR; TCRdb stores just in-frame clones and leaves some out. The sample yields 380,000 or so clones, 88% seen once. Participants came from roughly 23 US areas, aged about 18 to 89 years. The study assigned cohorts using participant-reported clinical history. Sequencing used PBMCs or T cells enriched from blood (not recorded which). The sequence came from a woman in her twenties or thirties with acute COVID-19.

The CDR3 bases are TGCGCCAGCAGCTTGAGGGCTAGCGGGGGGTCGGATACGCAGTATTTT. Its protein is CASSLRASGGSDTQYF. The chain carries TRBV5-1 and TRBJ2-3; 11 nucleotides match TRBD2. Looked up from germline, CDR1 is SGHRS and CDR2 is YFSETQ. Germline trimming cut 1 base from V and 6 bases from J; bases unmatched to any gene: 7. This CDR3 has 16 amino acids. The complete variable domain, with remaining parts taken from reference TRBV5-1 and TRBJ2-3, reads KAGVTQTPRYLIKTRGQQVTLSCSPISGHRSVSWYQQTPGQGLQFLFEYFSETQRNKGNFPGRFSGRQFSNSRSEMNVSTLELGDSALYLCASSLRASGGSDTQYFGPGTRLTVL.